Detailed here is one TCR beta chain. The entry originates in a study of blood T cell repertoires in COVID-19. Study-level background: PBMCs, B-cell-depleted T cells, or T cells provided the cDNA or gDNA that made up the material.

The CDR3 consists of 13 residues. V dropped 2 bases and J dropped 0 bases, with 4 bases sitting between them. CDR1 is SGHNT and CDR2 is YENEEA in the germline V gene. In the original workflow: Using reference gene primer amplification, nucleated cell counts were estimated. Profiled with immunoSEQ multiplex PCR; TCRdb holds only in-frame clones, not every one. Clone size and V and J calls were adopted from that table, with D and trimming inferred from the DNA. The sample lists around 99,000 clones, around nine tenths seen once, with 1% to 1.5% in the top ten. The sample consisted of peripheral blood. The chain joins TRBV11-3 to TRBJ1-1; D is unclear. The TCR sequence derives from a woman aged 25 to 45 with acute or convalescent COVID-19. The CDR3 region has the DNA TGTGCCAGCAGCTTATCCATGAACACTGAAGCTTTCTTT. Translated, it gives CASSLSMNTEAFF.